This entry features one TCR beta chain sequence. Trimming left V 6 bases short and J 0 bases short, with 14 bases between. Per the germline V gene, CDR1 is MNHEY and CDR2 is SVGAGI. CDR3 size: 15 residues. This specimen comes from a study of T cell responses to AZD1222 COVID-19 vaccine. Sequencing was performed with immunoSEQ multiplex PCR; in TCRdb, only in-frame clones are kept and a portion is missing. This sample has fewer than 120,000 clones, with approximately 94% found just once. The source of this sequence is an adult who received the AZD1222 COVID-19 vaccine. This rearrangement joins TRBV6-5 to TRBJ1-1; D gene ambiguous. The sample was peripheral blood, taken 28 days after the second AZD1222 dose. CDR3 in amino acids: CASRSRSAMNTEAFF. CDR3 in DNA: TGTGCCAGCAGGTCCAGGAGCGCCATGAACACTGAAGCTTTCTTT.